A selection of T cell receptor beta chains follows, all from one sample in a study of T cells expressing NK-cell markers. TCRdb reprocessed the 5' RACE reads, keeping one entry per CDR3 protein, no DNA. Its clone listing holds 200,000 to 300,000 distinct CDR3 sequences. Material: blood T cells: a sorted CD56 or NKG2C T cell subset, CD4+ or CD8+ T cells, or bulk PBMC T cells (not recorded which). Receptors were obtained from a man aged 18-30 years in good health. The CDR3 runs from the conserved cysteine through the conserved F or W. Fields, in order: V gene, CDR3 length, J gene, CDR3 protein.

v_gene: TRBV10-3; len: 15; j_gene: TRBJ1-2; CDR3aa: CAISGSAEANYGYTF
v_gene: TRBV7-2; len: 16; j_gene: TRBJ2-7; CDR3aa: CASSLVGGAELYEQYF
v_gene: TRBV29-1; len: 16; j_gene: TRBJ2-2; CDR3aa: CSVEDFQSSGSGELFF
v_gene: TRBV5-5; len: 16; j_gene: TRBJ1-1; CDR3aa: CASSLDSGGRYTEAFF
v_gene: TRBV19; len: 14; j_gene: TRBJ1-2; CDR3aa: CASSIDGGAYGYTF
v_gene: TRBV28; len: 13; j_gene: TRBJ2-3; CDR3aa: CASQTGSLDTQYF
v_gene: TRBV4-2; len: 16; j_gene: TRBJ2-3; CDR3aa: CASSQDTAGGTDTQYF
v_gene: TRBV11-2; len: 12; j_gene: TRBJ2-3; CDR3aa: CASWGAGDTQYF
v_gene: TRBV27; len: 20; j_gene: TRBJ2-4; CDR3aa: CASRGQGGAPRPLAKNIQYF
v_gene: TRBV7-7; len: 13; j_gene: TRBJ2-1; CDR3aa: CAGGKSSYNEQFF
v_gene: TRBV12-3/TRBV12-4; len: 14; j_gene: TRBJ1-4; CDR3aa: CASSLEQGSEKLFF
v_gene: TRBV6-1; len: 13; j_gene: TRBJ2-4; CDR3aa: CASSRQRRGIQYF
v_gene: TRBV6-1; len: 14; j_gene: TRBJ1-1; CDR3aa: CASNLGGRNTEAFF
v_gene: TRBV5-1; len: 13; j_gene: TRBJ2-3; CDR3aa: CASSRHRGDTQYF
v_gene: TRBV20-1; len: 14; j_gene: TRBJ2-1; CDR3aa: CSMGGTSGTDEQFF
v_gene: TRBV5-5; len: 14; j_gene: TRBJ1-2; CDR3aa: CASSLGGRRFGYTF
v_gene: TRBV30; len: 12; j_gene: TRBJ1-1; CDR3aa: CSGSQPHSEAFF
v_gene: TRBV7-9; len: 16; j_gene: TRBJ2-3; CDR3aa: CASSFLAGGNTDTQYF
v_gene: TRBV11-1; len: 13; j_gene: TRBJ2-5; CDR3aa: CASSMSVGETQYF
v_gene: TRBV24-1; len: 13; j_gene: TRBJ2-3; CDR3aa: CATRQGLTDTQYF
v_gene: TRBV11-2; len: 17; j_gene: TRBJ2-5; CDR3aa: CASSLDGGTGGSETQYF
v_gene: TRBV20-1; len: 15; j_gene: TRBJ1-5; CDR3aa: CSARRAGTAGQPQHF
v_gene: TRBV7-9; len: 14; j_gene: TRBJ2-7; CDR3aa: CASSLSTSGNEQYF
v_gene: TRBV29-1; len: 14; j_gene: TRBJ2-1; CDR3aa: CSVQLRTSNNEQFF
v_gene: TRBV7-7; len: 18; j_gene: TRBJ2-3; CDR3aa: CASSLGPGLAGGTDTQYF
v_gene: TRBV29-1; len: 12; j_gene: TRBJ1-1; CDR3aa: CSVDFGRTEAFF
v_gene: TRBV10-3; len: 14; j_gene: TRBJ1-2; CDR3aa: CAIKPDRAEYGYTF